This paragraph covers one T cell receptor beta chain sequence. The germline V gene has CDR1 MDHEN and CDR2 SYDVKM. Trimming pared 4 bases from V and 10 bases from J, leaving 19 bases between. The CDR3 is 15 residues long. The sample is drawn from a study of blood T cell repertoires in COVID-19. Sequencing was performed with immunoSEQ multiplex PCR; in TCRdb, only in-frame clones are kept and a portion is missing. The profile covers about 100,000 clones, with 80% to 90% appearing a single time and approximately 2.5% taken by the ten largest. Sample: PBMCs or T cells enriched from blood (not recorded which). The sequence came from a woman between 50 and 59 years old who had recovered from COVID-19. V and J are TRBV28 and TRBJ1-4; D is undetermined. Here the CDR3 reads CASSSRRVMMGKLFF. The CDR3 DNA reads as TGTGCCAGCAGTTCTCGCCGGGTAATGATGGGAAAACTGTTTTTT. Combining the CDR3 with reference TRBV28 and TRBJ1-4 gives the whole variable domain DVKVTQSSRYLVKRTGEKVFLECVQDMDHENMFWYRQDPGLGLRLIYFSYDVKMKEKGDIPEGYSVSREKKERFSLILESASTNQTSMYLCASSSRRVMMGKLFFGSGTQLSVL.